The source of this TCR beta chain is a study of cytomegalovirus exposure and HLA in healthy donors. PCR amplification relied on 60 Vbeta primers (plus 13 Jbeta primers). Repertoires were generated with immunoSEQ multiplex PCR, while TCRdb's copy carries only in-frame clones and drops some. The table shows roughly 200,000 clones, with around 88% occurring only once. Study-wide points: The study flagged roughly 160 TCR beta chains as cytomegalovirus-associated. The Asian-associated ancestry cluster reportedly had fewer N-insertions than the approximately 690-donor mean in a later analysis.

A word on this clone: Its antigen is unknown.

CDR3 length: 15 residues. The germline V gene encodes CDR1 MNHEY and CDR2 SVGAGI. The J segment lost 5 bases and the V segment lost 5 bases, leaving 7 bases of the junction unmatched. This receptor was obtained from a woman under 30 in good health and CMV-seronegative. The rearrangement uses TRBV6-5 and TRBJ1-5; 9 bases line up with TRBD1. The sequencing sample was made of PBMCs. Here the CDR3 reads CASSIGGQGYQPQHF. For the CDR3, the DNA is TGTGCCAGCAGTATCGGGGGACAGGGCTATCAGCCCCAGCATTTT.